The 17 T cell receptor beta chains below were found in one sample sequenced in a study of beta chain features in type 1 diabetes. Study-wide findings and caveats: Shortening of TCRB CDR3s, moderate but significant, appeared in all four CD4+ subsets of Type 1 diabetes patients.

The entirety of the isolated RNA underwent reverse transcription, so expressed TCRB transcripts were sequenced. Sequenced by immunoSEQ multiplex PCR; TCRdb stores in-frame clones only, minus some. The sample consists of a few hundred thousand clones, over 12% of them appearing once. What these receptors recognize is not known. Sequenced input: naive CD4+ T cells from blood. Source of these receptors: a man younger than 35 with type 1 diabetes.

J is TRBJ2-7 and V is TRBV28; 8 bases agree with TRBD2. The CDR3 has 15 residues. The ends lost 6 bases at V and 4 bases at J; junction bases unmatched: 11. The germline V gene has CDR1 MDHEN and CDR2 SYDVKM. The CDR3 DNA is TGTGCCAGCAGCCCTAGACGGGGGGGTTCATACGAGCAGTACTTC. This sequence encodes CASSPRRGGSYEQYF.

This clone appeared a few times. This chain links TRBV6-5 with TRBJ2-4, with 13 bases that match TRBD2. The ends lost 4 bases at V and 4 bases at J; junction bases unmatched: 4. Germline V gene lookup returns CDR1 MNHEY and CDR2 SVGAGI. The CDR3 is 16 residues long. CDR3 DNA sequence: TGTGCCAGCAGTTCCGCGGGACTAGCGGGAAAAAACATTCAGTACTTC. Its protein product is CASSSAGLAGKNIQYF.

This clone has just a few counts. The V gene is TRBV11-2, the J gene TRBJ2-4; possible D gene TRBD1, 5 bases. V was clipped by 5 bases and J by 1 base, with 18 bases between them. CDR1 and CDR2 (germline): SGHAT, FQNNGV. There are 17 residues in the CDR3. The CDR3 sequence: CASSPLGQGWAKNIQYF. The CDR3 coding sequence is TGTGCCAGCAGCCCCTTGGGCCAGGGCTGGGCCAAAAACATTCAGTACTTC. The full variable domain, in which reference TRBV11-2 and TRBJ2-4 provide the parts outside the CDR3, is EAGVAQSPRYKIIEKRQSVAFWCNPISGHATLYWYQQILGQGPKLLIQFQNNGVVDDSQLPKDRFSAERLKGVDSTLKIQPAKLEDSAVYLCASSPLGQGWAKNIQYFGAGTRLSVL.

Only a few counts were recorded for this clone. The gene calls are TRBV5-4 and TRBJ2-1; D is ambiguous. The CDR3 has 14 amino acids. Germline V gene sequence: CDR1 SGHNT, CDR2 YYREEE (reference sequence). Trimming took off 0 bases at V and 4 bases at J, with 8 bases between the two ends. The CDR3 DNA sequence: TGTGCCAGCAGCTTGGGGTCAGCGTACAATGAGCAGTTCTTC. It specifies CASSLGSAYNEQFF.

This clone turned up a few times. This chain uses TRBV7-9 with TRBJ2-7; D not certain. The CDR3 consists of 12 residues. The germline V and J ends were trimmed by 5 bases and 6 bases, with 11 bases remaining between them. Germline V CDR1 and CDR2: SEHNR, FQNEAQ (reference sequence). For the CDR3, the DNA is TGTGCCAGCAGCCGAGCACGCTCCGAGCAGTACTTC. Amino acids: CASSRARSEQYF.

The chain uses TRBV29-1 and TRBJ2-1, with D possibly being TRBD1 (5 bases). CDR1 is SQVTM, CDR2 ANQGSEA, per germline. V was pared by 3 bases and J by 4 bases, with 13 bases between. CDR3 length equals 14 residues. The CDR3 region has the DNA TGCAGCGTTGAGCGCAGGGTCGGTTACAATGAGCAGTTCTTC. Protein sequence: CSVERRVGYNEQFF.

The V gene is TRBV5-1, the J gene TRBJ1-2, with D maybe TRBD1 (5 bases). V lost 7 bases and J 2 bases, leaving 12 bases between the germline ends. CDR1 SGHRS and CDR2 YFSETQ come from the germline V gene. The length of the CDR3 is 13 residues. Here the CDR3 DNA reads TGCGCCAGCGGTCCCACAGGAAACTATGGCTACACCTTC. Translation: CASGPTGNYGYTF.

This clone has a handful of counts. The chain recombines TRBV7-8 with TRBJ1-1; no firm D call. Between the trimmed V and J ends, which lost 3 bases and 7 bases, there was a span of 15 bases. CDR1 and CDR2 (germline): SGHVS, FQNEAQ. The CDR3 loop spans 14 amino acids. CDR3 loop: CASSFVPQRGEAFF. CDR3 nucleotides: TGTGCCAGCAGCTTTGTGCCCCAAAGAGGTGAAGCTTTCTTT.

The J gene is TRBJ2-1, the V gene TRBV18; 7 bases map to TRBD1. CDR3 length equals 15 residues. CDR1 KGHSH and CDR2 LQKENI come from the germline V gene. V was pared by 4 bases and J by 1 base, with 4 bases of the junction left unmatched. CDR3 bases: TGTGCCAGCTCACAATCACAGGGGTCCTACAATGAGCAGTTCTTC. It specifies CASSQSQGSYNEQFF.

This clone was counted a few times. The CDR3 region is CASSPTSSGETQYF. CDR3 nucleotide sequence: TGTGCCAGCAGCCCAACAAGTTCCGGGGAGACCCAGTACTTC. The V gene is TRBV7-2, the J gene TRBJ2-5; D is undetermined. Germline CDR1 SGHTA, CDR2 FQGNSA. The CDR3 consists of 14 residues. Trimming stripped 5 bases from V and 5 bases from J, with 15 bases between.

This clone was counted between two and nine times. This chain connects TRBV21-1 to TRBJ2-5; the table's D call TRBD1 went unverified against the DNA. TRBV21-1 is assigned pseudogene status. This CDR3 region has 14 residues. The CDR3 here is CASSITTPRETQYF. The CDR3 bases are TGTGCCAGCAGCATCACGACACCCCGGGAGACCCAGTACTTC.

The rearrangement joins TRBV11-1 to TRBJ2-7; 12 bases align to TRBD2. This CDR3 region has 16 residues. The trim removed 5 bases at V and 4 bases at J, leaving 9 bases unmatched. CDR1 SGHAT and CDR2 FQDESV come from the germline V gene (reference sequence). The CDR3 here is CASSIKTSGRAYEQYF. CDR3 DNA sequence: TGTGCCAGCAGCATCAAGACTAGCGGGAGAGCGTACGAGCAGTACTTC.

V and J are TRBV5-1 and TRBJ2-5; D remains ambiguous. Germline V lookup: CDR1 SGHRS, CDR2 YFSETQ. The germline V and J ends were trimmed by 4 bases and 1 base, with 8 bases remaining between them. The CDR3 runs to 13 residues. The CDR3 region is CASSPSPQETQYF. The CDR3 DNA reads TGCGCCAGCAGCCCCTCTCCCCAAGAGACCCAGTACTTC.

This clone was picked up a small number of times. The CDR3 nucleotides are TGTGCCAGCAGCTTAGACGGGACAGTGAACACTGAAGCTTTCTTT. It codes for CASSLDGTVNTEAFF. This chain connects TRBV7-2 to TRBJ1-1, with 7 bases that match TRBD1. The CDR3 covers 15 residues. Germline lookup yields CDR1 SGHTA and CDR2 FQGNSA. Unmatched junction bases numbered 2, after V lost 1 base and J lost 0 bases.

There are a few counts of this clone. The rearrangement joins TRBV6-5 to TRBJ1-2, with a tentative D call TRBD1 (6 bases). V shed 5 bases and J shed 4 bases, with 11 bases lying between them. The CDR3 loop spans 13 amino acids. CDR1 is MNHEY and CDR2 is SVGAGI in the germline V gene. The CDR3: CASSAARGYGYTF. The CDR3 coding sequence is TGTGCCAGCAGTGCCGCCAGGGGCTATGGCTACACCTTC.

This clone has just a few counts. The chain links TRBV9 to TRBJ2-1; 9 nucleotides line up with TRBD2. The CDR3 extends over 15 amino acids. The germline V gene has CDR1 SGDLS and CDR2 YYNGEE. Trimming at V came to 0 bases and at J to 4 bases, leaving 2 bases not matched to a gene. CDR3 coding DNA: TGTGCCAGCAGCGTAGAGGGACTAGCTTACAATGAGCAGTTCTTC. It codes for CASSVEGLAYNEQFF.

The genes are TRBV5-6 and TRBJ1-1; D not resolved. The CDR3 covers 14 residues. Germline V gene sequence: CDR1 SGHDT, CDR2 YYEEEE. The germline V and J ends were trimmed by 4 bases and 5 bases, with 15 bases remaining between them. The CDR3 loop reads CASSPGRRGTEAFF. The DNA of the CDR3 is TGTGCCAGCAGCCCCGGGCGACGGGGTACTGAAGCTTTCTTT.